The text below deals with one TCR beta chain. Its specificity is unknown. These data are taken from a study of persistence of HIV-infected CD4 T cells. Overall study context: Donors were ART-treated; their CMV- and Gag-responding CD4+ T cells were isolated. General observations from the study: TCRbeta richness was lower in CMV- and Gag-responding cells than in anti-CD3/anti-CD28-responding cells.

The stimulus was an HIV-1 Gag 15-mer peptide pool, about 1 ug/peptide/mL. CD40L-negative CD69-negative CD45RO-high memory CD4+ T cells were sorted as populations depleted of antigen-responding cells. Germline values: CDR1 MDHEN, CDR2 SYDVKM. Trimming cost V 9 bases and J 6 bases, with 13 bases left between them. The CDR3 is made up of 12 amino acids. The libraries were made with immunoSEQ version 4 in survey mode. Using immunoSEQ multiplex PCR, the repertoire was profiled, and TCRdb retains in-frame clones only, with some absent. The repertoire holds around 39,000 clones, with 82% as singletons. The sample in question was cultured CD4+ T cells from PBMCs, obtained from a patient who received antiretroviral therapy. The chain is built from TRBV28 and TRBJ2-3, with D possibly matching TRBD2 (6 bases). This receptor was identified in an adult with HIV. The donor label of this sample is uncertain. CDR3 sequence: CASCSGYDTQYF. The CDR3 DNA reads as TGTGCCAGTTGTAGCGGATATGATACGCAGTATTTT.